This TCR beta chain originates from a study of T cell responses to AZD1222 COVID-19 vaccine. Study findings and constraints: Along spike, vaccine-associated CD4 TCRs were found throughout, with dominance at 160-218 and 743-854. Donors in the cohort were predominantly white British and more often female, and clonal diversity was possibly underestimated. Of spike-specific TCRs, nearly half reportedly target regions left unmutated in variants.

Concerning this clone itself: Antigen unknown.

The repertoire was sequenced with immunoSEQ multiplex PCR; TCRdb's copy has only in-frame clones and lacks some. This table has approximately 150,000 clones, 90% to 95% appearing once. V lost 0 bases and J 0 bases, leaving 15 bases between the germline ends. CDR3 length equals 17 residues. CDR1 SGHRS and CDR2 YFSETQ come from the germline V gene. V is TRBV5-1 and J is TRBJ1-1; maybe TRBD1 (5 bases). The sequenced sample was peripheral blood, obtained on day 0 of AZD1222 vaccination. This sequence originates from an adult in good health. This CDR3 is CASSLAQGRRMNTEAFF. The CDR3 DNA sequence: TGCGCCAGCAGCTTGGCCCAGGGACGGCGGATGAACACTGAAGCTTTCTTT.